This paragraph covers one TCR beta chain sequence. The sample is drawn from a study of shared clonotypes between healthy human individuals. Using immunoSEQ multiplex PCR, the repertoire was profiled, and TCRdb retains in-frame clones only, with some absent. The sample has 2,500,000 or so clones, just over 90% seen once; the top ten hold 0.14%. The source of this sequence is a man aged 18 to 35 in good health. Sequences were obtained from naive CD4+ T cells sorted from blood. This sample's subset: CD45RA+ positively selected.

DNA for the CDR3: TGCGCCAACCGGTCTAGCGGGAGGGGTAAGGAGACCCAGTACTTC. Its translation: CANRSSGRGKETQYF. The gene calls are TRBV10-1 and TRBJ2-5; 12 nucleotides align to TRBD2. With V trimmed by 10 bases and J by 5 bases, 11 bases remained unmatched. This CDR3 comprises 15 residues. Germline assignment: CDR1 WNHNN and CDR2 SYGVQD (reference sequence).